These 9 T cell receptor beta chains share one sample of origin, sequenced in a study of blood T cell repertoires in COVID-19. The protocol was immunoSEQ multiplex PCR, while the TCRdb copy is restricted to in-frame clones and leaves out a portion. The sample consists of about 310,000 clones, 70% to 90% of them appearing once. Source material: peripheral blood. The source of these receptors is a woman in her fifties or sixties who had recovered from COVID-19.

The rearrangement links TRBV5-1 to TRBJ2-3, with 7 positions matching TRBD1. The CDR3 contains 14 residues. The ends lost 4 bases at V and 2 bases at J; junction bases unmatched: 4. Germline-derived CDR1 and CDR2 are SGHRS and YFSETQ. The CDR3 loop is CASSQTGNTDTQYF. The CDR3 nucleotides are TGCGCCAGCAGCCAGACAGGGAACACAGATACGCAGTATTTT.

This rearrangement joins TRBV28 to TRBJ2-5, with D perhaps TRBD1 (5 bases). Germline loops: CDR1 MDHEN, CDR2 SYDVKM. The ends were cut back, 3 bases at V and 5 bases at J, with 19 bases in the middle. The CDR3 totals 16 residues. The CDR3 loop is CASSFNRGGAGETQYF. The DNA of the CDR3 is TGTGCCAGCAGTTTCAACCGTGGTGGGGCCGGTGAGACCCAGTACTTC.

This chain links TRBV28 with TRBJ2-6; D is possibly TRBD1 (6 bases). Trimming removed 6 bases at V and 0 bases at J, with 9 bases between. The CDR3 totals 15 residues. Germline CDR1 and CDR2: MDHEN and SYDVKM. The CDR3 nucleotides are TGTGCCAGCAGGGAAGGGGGCTCTGGGGCCAACGTCCTGACTTTC. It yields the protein CASREGGSGANVLTF.

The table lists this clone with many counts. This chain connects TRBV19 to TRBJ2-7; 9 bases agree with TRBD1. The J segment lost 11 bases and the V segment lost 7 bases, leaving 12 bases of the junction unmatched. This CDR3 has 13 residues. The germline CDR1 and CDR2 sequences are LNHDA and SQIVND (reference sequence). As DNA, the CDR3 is TGTGCCAGTACCCTGGGGACAGGGACCAGCAAGTACTTC. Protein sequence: CASTLGTGTSKYF.

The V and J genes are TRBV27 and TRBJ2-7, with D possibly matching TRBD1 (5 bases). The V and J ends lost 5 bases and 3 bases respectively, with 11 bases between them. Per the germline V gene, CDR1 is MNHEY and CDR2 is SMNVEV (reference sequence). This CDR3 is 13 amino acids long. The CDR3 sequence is CASSIRQFYEQYF. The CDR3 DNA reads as TGTGCCAGCAGTATTCGACAGTTCTACGAGCAGTACTTC.

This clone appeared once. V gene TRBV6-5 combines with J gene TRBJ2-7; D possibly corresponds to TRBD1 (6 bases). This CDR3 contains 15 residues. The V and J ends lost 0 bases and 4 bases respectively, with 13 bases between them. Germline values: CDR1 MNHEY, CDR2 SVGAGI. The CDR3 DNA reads TGTGCCAGCAGTTACTCGTATTCAGGGGAATACGAGCAGTACTTC. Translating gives CASSYSYSGEYEQYF.

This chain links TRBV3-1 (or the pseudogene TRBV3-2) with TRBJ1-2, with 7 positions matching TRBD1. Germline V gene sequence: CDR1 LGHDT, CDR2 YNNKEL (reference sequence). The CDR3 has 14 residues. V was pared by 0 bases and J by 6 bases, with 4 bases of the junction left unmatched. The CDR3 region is CASSQDDRADGYTF. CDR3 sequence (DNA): TGTGCCAGCAGCCAAGATGACAGGGCTGATGGCTACACCTTC.

In nucleotides, the CDR3 is TGTGCCAGCATCGGCCGGCTAGCGGGAGAGCGGGAGCAGTTCTTC. Translating it yields CASIGRLAGEREQFF. This chain joins TRBV7-2 and TRBJ2-1; 10 positions agree with TRBD2. In germline, CDR1 is SGHTA, CDR2 FQGNSA. V lost 7 bases and J lost 10; bases outside the gene matches: 13. The CDR3 is made up of 15 amino acids.

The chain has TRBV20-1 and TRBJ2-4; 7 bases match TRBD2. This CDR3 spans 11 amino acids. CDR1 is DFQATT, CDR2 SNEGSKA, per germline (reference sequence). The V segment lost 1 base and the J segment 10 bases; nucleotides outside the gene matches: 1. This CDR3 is CSARVGRIQYF. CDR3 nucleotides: TGCAGTGCTAGAGTCGGGAGGATTCAGTACTTC.